This T cell receptor beta chain was found in a study of T cell responses to AZD1222 COVID-19 vaccine. Study-wide points: Without day 14 samples, only post-peak T cell repertoires were studied. White British donors predominated, females outnumbered males, and clonal diversity was possibly underestimated.

Germline lookup yields CDR1 LGHDT and CDR2 YNNKEL (reference sequence). The CDR3 sequence is 14 residues long. Trimming stripped 1 base from V and 0 bases from J, with 7 bases between. As regards this clone: The target antigen is unknown.

The data were produced by immunoSEQ multiplex PCR, yet TCRdb's version contains in-frame clones alone and is incomplete. The sample comprises some 180,000 clones, approximately 91% of which are singletons, and 1.9% rests with the top ten. The sequence was collected from an adult who received the AZD1222 COVID-19 vaccine. The sequencing here drew on peripheral blood, taken 28 days after the second AZD1222 dose. The gene calls are TRBV3-1 (or the pseudogene TRBV3-2) and TRBJ2-7; possible D gene TRBD2, 6 bases. CDR3 protein: CASSQALASYEQYF. DNA for the CDR3: TGTGCCAGCAGCCAAGCACTAGCCTCCTACGAGCAGTACTTC.